The source of this T cell receptor beta chain is a study of blood T cells in healthy people across ages. The wider study: Using template switching, researchers captured about one barcoded beta molecule for each two T cells. Study-level points and caveats: Possibly confounding the expanded clonotype changes was the fact that donor CMV status was unknown.

Through a sample-barcoded 5' primer and a J-beta primer mix, a second PCR was run for about 7 to 12 cycles. TCRdb re-analysed the 5' RACE reads in MiXCR, keeping a single row per CDR3 protein. The data show hundreds of thousands of distinct CDR3 sequences, around three fifths seen once. This CDR3 spans 15 amino acids. V was clipped by 7 bases and J by 9 bases; unmatched bases: 20. Germline loops: CDR1 DFQATT, CDR2 SNEGSKA (reference sequence). In this sample, this clonotype turned up a few times. Its matching antigen is unknown. Donors each provided ten milliliters of peripheral blood. The rearrangement uses TRBV20-1 and TRBJ2-5; 7 bases map to TRBD1. The sequence derives from a man aged 35 to 55 in good health. Sequenced: blood. CDR3 nucleotides: TGCAGTGGCACGAGTCGACAGGGCGTCGGGGCGTCCCAGTACTTC. Translation gives CSGTSRQGVGASQYF.